These T cell receptor beta chains were read from a single sample in a study of T-cell reconstitution after alpha-beta-depleted transplantation in children. TCRdb re-analysed the PCR reads in MiXCR, keeping a single row per CDR3 protein. This table holds approximately 300,000 distinct CDR3 sequences, approximately 7.3% found once. The source material was peripheral blood, sampled 360 days after TCRalphabeta/CD19-depleted stem cell transplant. The receptors were sampled from a female patient aged 2-10 years who had a stem cell transplant for Fanconi anemia, so the T cells may come from the graft donor. Each CDR3 is given with its conserved first and last residue. A D gene is named only where the DNA matches it firmly. Clone size is not always given. Where it is, it says once, few, many or a class for expanded clones.

d_gene: NA
v_gene: TRBV19
j_gene: TRBJ1-1
abundance: NA
CDR3nt: TGTGCCAGTAGTACAAGACACGGACCAGAGGTAGCTTTCTTT
CDR3aa: CASSTRHGPEVAFF

d_gene: TRBD1
v_gene: TRBV25-1
j_gene: TRBJ2-5
abundance: many
CDR3nt: TGTGCCAGTTCGGACAGGGGGCAAGAGACCCAGTACTTC
CDR3aa: CASSDRGQETQYF

d_gene: NA
v_gene: TRBV9
j_gene: TRBJ2-5
abundance: NA
CDR3nt: TGTGCCAGCAGCGTCCGGGACTGGCAAGAGACCCAGTACTTC
CDR3aa: CASSVRDWQETQYF

d_gene: NA
v_gene: TRBV12-3/TRBV12-4
j_gene: TRBJ1-4
abundance: few
CDR3nt: TGTGCCAGCTCGGAAAGTGGGGGTAATGAAAAACTGTTTTTT
CDR3aa: CASSESGGNEKLFF

d_gene: TRBD1
v_gene: TRBV12-3/TRBV12-4
j_gene: TRBJ2-3
abundance: many
CDR3nt: TGTGCCAGCGGCCCCAGGGACAGGGGGGGGCCAGATACGCAGTATTTT
CDR3aa: CASGPRDRGGPDTQYF

d_gene: NA
v_gene: TRBV10-1
j_gene: TRBJ2-3
abundance: many
CDR3nt: TGCGCCAGCAGTGAGTTATCGGGGGCCACAGGTACGCAGTATTTT
CDR3aa: CASSELSGATGTQYF

d_gene: NA
v_gene: TRBV5-8
j_gene: TRBJ2-7
abundance: many
CDR3nt: TGTGCCAGCAGCGATTATATTTACAGGGAAGGAGACGAGCAGTACTTC
CDR3aa: CASSDYIYREGDEQYF

d_gene: NA
v_gene: TRBV30
j_gene: TRBJ2-3
abundance: NA
CDR3nt: TGTGCCTGGAGTGGTGGGCGGGACCGATTCACAGATACGCAGTATTTT
CDR3aa: CAWSGGRDRFTDTQYF

d_gene: NA
v_gene: TRBV7-3
j_gene: TRBJ2-7
abundance: many
CDR3nt: TGTGCCAGCAGCTTAAGTGGGACAAGCTCCTACGAGCAGTACTTC
CDR3aa: CASSLSGTSSYEQYF

d_gene: NA
v_gene: TRBV5-1
j_gene: TRBJ1-1
abundance: many
CDR3nt: TGCGCCAGCAGCTTGGAGCCAGGACGGCGGGGGGCCACTGAAGCTTTCTTT
CDR3aa: CASSLEPGRRGATEAFF

d_gene: TRBD1
v_gene: TRBV6-5
j_gene: TRBJ1-6
abundance: NA
CDR3nt: TGTGCCAGCAGTTACGGACAGGCCTTTAATTCACCCCTCCACTTT
CDR3aa: CASSYGQAFNSPLHF

d_gene: NA
v_gene: TRBV5-5
j_gene: TRBJ2-7
abundance: many
CDR3nt: TGTGCCAGCAGCTTCTTTGGATCCCTTACCTACGAGCAGTACTTC
CDR3aa: CASSFFGSLTYEQYF

d_gene: NA
v_gene: TRBV15
j_gene: TRBJ1-5
abundance: NA
CDR3nt: TGTGCCACCAGCAGAGGTGGAGGTAGTCAGCCCCAGCATTTT
CDR3aa: CATSRGGGSQPQHF

d_gene: NA
v_gene: TRBV5-1
j_gene: TRBJ2-7
abundance: few
CDR3nt: TGCGCCAGCAGTCGAGTAGGGGTAGTCTACGAGCAGTACTTC
CDR3aa: CASSRVGVVYEQYF

d_gene: TRBD1
v_gene: TRBV20-1
j_gene: TRBJ1-2
abundance: few
CDR3nt: TGCAGTGCTAGAGCCCTAGGACAGGCTGCCTATGGCTACACCTTC
CDR3aa: CSARALGQAAYGYTF

d_gene: TRBD2
v_gene: TRBV7-2
j_gene: TRBJ2-2
abundance: few
CDR3nt: TGTGCCAGCAGCTTTGGGACTAGCGGGGGGGCCGGGGAGCTGTTTTTT
CDR3aa: CASSFGTSGGAGELFF

d_gene: NA
v_gene: TRBV27
j_gene: TRBJ2-3
abundance: many
CDR3nt: TGTGCCAGCAGTTTATTCCCGGGAACAGATACGCAGTATTTT
CDR3aa: CASSLFPGTDTQYF

d_gene: TRBD2
v_gene: TRBV20-1
j_gene: TRBJ2-3
abundance: many
CDR3nt: TGCAGTGCTGTGACTAGCGGGGGGCCAGATACGCAGTATTTT
CDR3aa: CSAVTSGGPDTQYF

d_gene: NA
v_gene: TRBV20-1
j_gene: TRBJ1-3
abundance: many
CDR3nt: TGCAGTGCTAGAGAACTAAACCTTGGCAACACCATATATTTT
CDR3aa: CSARELNLGNTIYF

d_gene: NA
v_gene: TRBV20-1
j_gene: TRBJ1-6
abundance: NA
CDR3nt: TGCAGTGCTAGAGAGGGTACAGGGAATTCACCCCTCCACTTT
CDR3aa: CSAREGTGNSPLHF

d_gene: TRBD1
v_gene: TRBV6-1
j_gene: TRBJ2-5
abundance: few
CDR3nt: TGTGCCAGCAGTGTCGTCTGGGTAGACAGGGGAAAATGGGACCAAGAGACCCAGTACTTC
CDR3aa: CASSVVWVDRGKWDQETQYF

d_gene: TRBD1
v_gene: TRBV28
j_gene: TRBJ1-2
abundance: few
CDR3nt: TGTGCCAGCAGTCCGGGACAGGGGGTGAGTGGCTACACCTTC
CDR3aa: CASSPGQGVSGYTF

d_gene: TRBD1
v_gene: TRBV28
j_gene: TRBJ1-6
abundance: few
CDR3nt: TGTGCCAGCAGTTTATACCGACAGGGTCGAAATTCACCCCTCCACTTT
CDR3aa: CASSLYRQGRNSPLHF

d_gene: NA
v_gene: TRBV6-6
j_gene: TRBJ1-2
abundance: NA
CDR3nt: TGTGCCAGCAGTTACCCGGGGGCATATGGCTACACCTTC
CDR3aa: CASSYPGAYGYTF

d_gene: NA
v_gene: TRBV20-1
j_gene: TRBJ2-1
abundance: few
CDR3nt: TGCAGTGCGCCGAATCTAGCACGGGCTCTAGACAATGAGCAGTTCTTC
CDR3aa: CSAPNLARALDNEQFF

d_gene: NA
v_gene: TRBV20-1
j_gene: TRBJ2-1
abundance: NA
CDR3nt: TGCAGTGCTAGAGATAGCGGAGGAAGCTCCTACAATGAGCAGTTCTTC
CDR3aa: CSARDSGGSSYNEQFF

d_gene: NA
v_gene: TRBV7-2
j_gene: TRBJ1-1
abundance: many
CDR3nt: TGTGCCAGCAGACAGGGTGAGAACACTGAAGCTTTCTTT
CDR3aa: CASRQGENTEAFF

d_gene: NA
v_gene: TRBV29-1
j_gene: TRBJ1-5
abundance: many
CDR3nt: TGCAGCGTCTTGACGGACAGATCGCCCCAGTCCCAGCATTTT
CDR3aa: CSVLTDRSPQSQHF

d_gene: NA
v_gene: TRBV7-9
j_gene: TRBJ2-2
abundance: NA
CDR3nt: TGTGCCAGCAGCTTTTTTGGGATCACCGGGGAGCTGTTTTTT
CDR3aa: CASSFFGITGELFF

d_gene: NA
v_gene: TRBV7-9
j_gene: TRBJ1-2
abundance: NA
CDR3nt: TGTGCCAGCAGCCCACGCAGGGTAGGGTATGGCTACACCTTC
CDR3aa: CASSPRRVGYGYTF